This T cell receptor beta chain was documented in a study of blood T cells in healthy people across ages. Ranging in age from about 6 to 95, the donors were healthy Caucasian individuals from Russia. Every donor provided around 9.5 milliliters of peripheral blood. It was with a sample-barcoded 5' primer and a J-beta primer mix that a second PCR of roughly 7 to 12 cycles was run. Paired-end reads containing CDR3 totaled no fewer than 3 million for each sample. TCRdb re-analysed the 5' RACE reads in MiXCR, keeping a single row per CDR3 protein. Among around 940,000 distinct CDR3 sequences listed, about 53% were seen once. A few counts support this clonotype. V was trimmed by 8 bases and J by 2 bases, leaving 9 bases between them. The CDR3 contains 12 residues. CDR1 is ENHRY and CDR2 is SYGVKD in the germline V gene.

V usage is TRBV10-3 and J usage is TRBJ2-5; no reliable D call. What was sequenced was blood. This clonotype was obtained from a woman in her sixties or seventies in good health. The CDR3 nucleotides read TGTGCCATCGCTTCGCGTCAAGAGACCCAGTACTTC. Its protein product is CAIASRQETQYF.